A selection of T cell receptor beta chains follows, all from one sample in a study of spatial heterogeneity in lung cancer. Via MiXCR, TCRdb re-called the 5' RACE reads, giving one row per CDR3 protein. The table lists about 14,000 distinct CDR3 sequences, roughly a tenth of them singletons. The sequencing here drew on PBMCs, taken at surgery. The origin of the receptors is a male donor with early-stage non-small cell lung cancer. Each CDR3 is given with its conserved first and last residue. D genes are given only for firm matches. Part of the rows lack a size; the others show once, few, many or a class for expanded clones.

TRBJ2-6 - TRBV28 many TGTGCCGTAGGGGCCAACGTCCTGACTTTC CAVGANVLTF
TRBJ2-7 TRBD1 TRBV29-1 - TGCAGCGTCGCTACTGACAGGGCGGGCGAGCAGTACTTC CSVATDRAGEQYF
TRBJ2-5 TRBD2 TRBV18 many TGTGCCAGCTCACTGCGACTAGCGGGAGGAGAAGAGACCCAGTACTTC CASSLRLAGGEETQYF
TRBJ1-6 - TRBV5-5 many TGTGCAAGCAGCTTGTTATCCGGGTCCTATTCACCCCTCCACTTT CASSLLSGSYSPLHF
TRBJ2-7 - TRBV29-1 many TGCAGCGTTACAGAGTCAAGCTCCTACGAGCAGTACTTC CSVTESSSYEQYF
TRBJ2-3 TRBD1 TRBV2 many TGTGCCAGAAGGGACAGGGAAACAGATACGCAGTATTTT CARRDRETDTQYF
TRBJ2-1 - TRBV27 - TGTGCCAGCAGCCCCTTGGGTAGTTTTGCGGGATCCTACAATGAGCAGTTCTTC CASSPLGSFAGSYNEQFF
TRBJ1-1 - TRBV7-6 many TGTGCCAGCAGTCGAAGGGCAAACACTGAAGCTTTCTTT CASSRRANTEAFF
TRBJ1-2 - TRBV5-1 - TGCGCCAGCAGCTTGGATTCGCCCCAGGGCACTGGCTACACCTTC CASSLDSPQGTGYTF
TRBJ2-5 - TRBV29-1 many TGCAGCGTTGAAGATCGGGTGGGAGTGGGGTCGAAGACCCAGTACTTC CSVEDRVGVGSKTQYF
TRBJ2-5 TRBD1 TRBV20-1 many TGCAGTGCTGGGACAGGCCCCCGGGAGACCCAGTACTTC CSAGTGPRETQYF
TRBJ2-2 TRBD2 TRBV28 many TGTGCCAACCCTATCTCCTTAGCGGGAGTCGCCGGGGAGCTGTTTTTT CANPISLAGVAGELFF
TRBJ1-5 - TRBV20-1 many TGCAGTGCTAGGGATCCGGACAGAAATCAGCCCCAGCATTTT CSARDPDRNQPQHF
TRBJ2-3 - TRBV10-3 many TGTGCCATCAGTGATTCAGATACGCAGTATTTT CAISDSDTQYF
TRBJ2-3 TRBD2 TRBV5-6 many TGTGCCAGCAGCTTGAGCGGGAGGGCCACCACAGATACGCAGTATTTT CASSLSGRATTDTQYF
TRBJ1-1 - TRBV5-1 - TGCGCCAGCAGCTTGGTAGCGGGAATGAACACTGAAGCTTTCTTT CASSLVAGMNTEAFF
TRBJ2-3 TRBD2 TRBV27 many TGTGCCAGCAGTTTACCTAGCGGGAGTGGTACAGATACGCAGTATTTT CASSLPSGSGTDTQYF
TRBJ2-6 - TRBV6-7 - TGTGCCAGCATTTTCCCTGGGGCCAACGTCCTGACTTTC CASIFPGANVLTF
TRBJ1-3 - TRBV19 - TGTGCCAGTATCCCCCGTCCTTCGGGACGGGCCGGAAACACCATATATTTT CASIPRPSGRAGNTIYF
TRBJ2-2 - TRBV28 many TGTGCCAGCAGTCTTGGCCTTACCGGGGAGCTGTTTTTT CASSLGLTGELFF
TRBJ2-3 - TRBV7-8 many TGTGCCAGCAGCTTATTCCCCACAGATACGCAGTATTTT CASSLFPTDTQYF
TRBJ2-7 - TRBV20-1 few TGCAGTGCCAAGGGTCCGTCTTGGGAGCAGTACTTC CSAKGPSWEQYF
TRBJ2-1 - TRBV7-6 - TGTGCCAGCAGCTTAGTTAGTCTGTCCTACAATGAGCAGTTCTTC CASSLVSLSYNEQFF
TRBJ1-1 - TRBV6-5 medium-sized TGTGCCAGCAGTATAGGAGGGAACACTGAAGCTTTCTTT CASSIGGNTEAFF
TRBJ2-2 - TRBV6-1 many TGTGCCAGCAGTGCTTTACAGGGAATTAACACCGGGGAGCTGTTTTTT CASSALQGINTGELFF
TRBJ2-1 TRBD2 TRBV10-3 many TGTGCCATCAGCACCTTAGCGGGATTTTACAATGAGCAGTTCTTC CAISTLAGFYNEQFF
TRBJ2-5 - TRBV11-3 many TGTGCCAGCAGCCAATCCCCCACCGTCGAGACCCAGTACTTC CASSQSPTVETQYF
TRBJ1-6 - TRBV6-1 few TGTGCCAGCAGTGGGAGGGATAATTCACCCCTCCACTTT CASSGRDNSPLHF
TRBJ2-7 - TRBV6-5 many TGTGCCAGCAGTGCACTAGCTGGGGGGGCGCGTGGCGAGCAGTACTTC CASSALAGGARGEQYF
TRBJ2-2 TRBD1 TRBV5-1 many TGCGCCAGCAGCTCAACCGGGACAGGGGCCTTATTGAACACCGGGGAGCTGTTTTTT CASSSTGTGALLNTGELFF
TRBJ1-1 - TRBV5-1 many TGCGCCAGCAGCTTGCCGGGCCTCACTGAAGCTTTCTTT CASSLPGLTEAFF
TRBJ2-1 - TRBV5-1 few TGCGCCAGCAGCTTGGCGGCAGGGGAGAATGAGCAGTTCTTC CASSLAAGENEQFF
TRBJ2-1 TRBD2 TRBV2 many TGTGCCAGCAGGCCTTGGACTAGAAGCGACAATGAGCAGTTCTTC CASRPWTRSDNEQFF